This T cell receptor (beta chain) came from a study of T-cell reconstitution after alpha-beta-depleted transplantation in children. The ends were cut back, 4 bases at V and 3 bases at J, with 17 bases in the middle. Germline CDR1 MDHEN, CDR2 SYDVKM. The CDR3 spans 16 residues. This clonotype has at least ten counts. A TCRbeta library incorporating unique molecular identifiers was prepared. Each CDR3 protein gets one entry after TCRdb re-called the PCR reads with MiXCR. The sample yields around 87,000 distinct CDR3 sequences, roughly 8% seen once. This TCR came from a human donor who donated a stem cell graft to a child with congenital amegakaryocytic thrombocytopenia. J is TRBJ2-3 and V is TRBV28; D is perhaps TRBD1 or TRBD2 (5 bases each). The sequencing here drew on PBMCs from the stem cell graft donor, taken from the stem cell graft. The CDR3 loop reads CASSSTGLVGTDTQYF. CDR3 DNA: TGTGCCAGCAGTTCCACGGGGCTGGTAGGAACAGATACGCAGTATTTT.